This passage covers 25 T cell receptor beta chains from one sample sequenced in a study of blood T cell repertoires in COVID-19. Only in-frame clones appear in the TCRdb table, and some are missing; sequencing was by immunoSEQ multiplex PCR. The sample has about 270,000 clones; approximately 90% are singletons. Input material: PBMCs or T cells enriched from blood (not recorded which). The receptors derive from a man aged 40-55 years who had been exposed to COVID-19.

V and J are TRBV18 and TRBJ2-3, with 14 bases identical to TRBD2. The CDR3 loop spans 17 amino acids. Germline V gene data show CDR1 as KGHSH and CDR2 as LQKENI. Trimming removed 4 bases from V and 1 base from J; junction bases left unmatched: 4. DNA for the CDR3: TGTGCCAGCTCACTCGGGACTAGCGGGAGTGGCACAGATACGCAGTATTTT. This gives the protein CASSLGTSGSGTDTQYF.

The chain has TRBV18 and TRBJ2-7; possibly TRBD1 for D (6 bases). The CDR3 loop spans 15 amino acids. Germline CDR1 and CDR2: KGHSH and LQKENI. Trimming took 2 bases from V and 2 from J, leaving 13 bases between them. CDR3 nucleotide sequence: TGTGCCAGCTCACCATCAAGGGGGTCCCCCTACGAGCAGTACTTC. Protein product: CASSPSRGSPYEQYF.

The chain has TRBV9 and TRBJ1-1; TRBD1 agrees at 7 bases. Trimming at V came to 3 bases and at J to 4 bases, leaving 9 bases not matched to a gene. The CDR3 is 15 residues long. CDR1 and CDR2 (germline): SGDLS, YYNGEE. CDR3 protein: CASSASTGWGTEAFF. In DNA, the CDR3 is TGTGCCAGCAGCGCCTCGACAGGGTGGGGCACTGAAGCTTTCTTT.

The gene calls are TRBV5-1 and TRBJ2-5; 10 positions match TRBD2. Germline loops: CDR1 SGHRS, CDR2 YFSETQ. Trimming cost V 2 bases and J 4 bases; bases outside gene matches: 2. There are 14 residues in the CDR3. The CDR3 loop reads CASSFTSGTETQYF. CDR3 bases: TGCGCCAGCAGCTTCACTAGCGGGACAGAGACCCAGTACTTC.

V usage is TRBV29-1 and J usage is TRBJ1-3, with D perhaps TRBD1 (6 bases). CDR1 and CDR2 (germline): SQVTM, ANQGSEA. Trimming took off 7 bases at V and 4 bases at J, with 17 bases between the two ends. This CDR3 has 14 amino acids. This CDR3 reads CSAQPQGLGNTIYF. CDR3 sequence (DNA): TGCAGCGCCCAACCCCAGGGGCTGGGAAACACCATATATTTT.

This chain connects TRBV2 to TRBJ1-2; D might be TRBD1 (5 bases). CDR1 is SNHLY and CDR2 is FYNNEI in the germline V gene. The ends were cut back, 5 bases at V and 4 bases at J, with 29 bases in the middle. The CDR3 is 19 amino acids. The DNA for the CDR3 is TGTGCCAGCAGTAACGTAAAGACTCTAATTCGTGGAGGGGTCTATGGCTACACCTTC. Its translation is CASSNVKTLIRGGVYGYTF.

V and J are TRBV28 and TRBJ2-7; 8 positions match TRBD1. V shed 6 bases and J 3 bases; nucleotides not matched to a gene: 13. CDR1 and CDR2 from the germline V gene are MDHEN and SYDVKM. This CDR3 comprises 16 residues. Written as DNA, the CDR3 is TGTGCCAGCAGAGGCAGGGGGCCCCAACGACACTACGAGCAGTACTTC. Its protein product is CASRGRGPQRHYEQYF. Looking up the rest from reference TRBV28 and TRBJ2-7 gives the full variable domain: DVKVTQSSRYLVKRTGEKVFLECVQDMDHENMFWYRQDPGLGLRLIYFSYDVKMKEKGDIPEGYSVSREKKERFSLILESASTNQTSMYLCASRGRGPQRHYEQYFGPGTRLTVT.

This clone was detected a few times. V gene TRBV19 combines with J gene TRBJ1-1, with 8 nucleotides matching TRBD1. The CDR3 is made up of 14 amino acids. V lost 5 bases, J lost 4 bases, and 6 bases stayed unmatched. CDR1 is LNHDA, CDR2 SQIVND, per germline (reference sequence). CDR3 nucleotides: TGTGCCAGTAGTGGCGGACAGGGTTTCACTGAAGCTTTCTTT. Translated: CASSGGQGFTEAFF.

The chain uses TRBV4-2 and TRBJ1-4, with a weak D call TRBD1 (5 bases). CDR1 is LGHNA and CDR2 is YNFKEQ in the germline V gene. This CDR3 has 16 residues. V lost 5 bases, J lost 8 bases, and 21 bases lay in between. The CDR3 nucleotides read TGTGCCAGCAGCACCCGGGCCGGGGGTTATGAGGAAAAACTGTTTTTT. Amino acid sequence: CASSTRAGGYEEKLFF.

The chain is built from TRBV28 and TRBJ1-2; D remains ambiguous. The germline V gene has CDR1 MDHEN and CDR2 SYDVKM. The V and J ends lost 1 base and 3 bases respectively, with 9 bases between them. CDR3 length equals 14 residues. CDR3 in amino acids: CASSLSSGHYGYTF. The CDR3 coding sequence is TGTGCCAGCAGTTTATCCTCAGGCCACTATGGCTACACCTTC.

This clone was observed a single time. V usage is TRBV7-6 and J usage is TRBJ2-2, with 8 bases lining up with TRBD2. From germline, CDR1 is SGHVS and CDR2 FNYEAQ. Trimming took 1 base from V and 7 from J; bases not matched to a gene: 5. The CDR3 length is 15 residues. The CDR3 is CASSLVSGSGGELFF. CDR3 coding DNA: TGTGCCAGCAGCTTAGTGAGCGGGAGCGGCGGGGAGCTGTTTTTT. The entire variable domain, with the rest obtained from reference TRBV7-6 and TRBJ2-2, is as follows: GAGVSQSPRYKVTKRGQDVALRCDPISGHVSLYWYRQALGQGPEFLTYFNYEAQQDKSGLPNDRFSAERPEGSISTLTIQRTEQRDSAMYRCASSLVSGSGGELFFGEGSRLTVL.

This clone has just one count. The chain is built from TRBV5-1 and TRBJ2-6; 8 nucleotides match TRBD2. This CDR3 has 18 amino acids. Per the germline V gene, CDR1 is SGHRS and CDR2 is YFSETQ. With 2 bases clipped from V and 2 bases from J, the junction kept 9 bases outside the gene matches. The CDR3 region is CASSLEHSGTAGANVLTF. The CDR3 coding sequence is TGCGCCAGCAGCTTAGAGCATAGCGGGACTGCTGGGGCCAACGTCCTGACTTTC.

This chain connects TRBV5-1 to TRBJ2-1; maybe TRBD1 (7 bases). Germline V gene data show CDR1 as SGHRS and CDR2 as YFSETQ. The CDR3 covers 14 residues. The V end lost 5 bases, the J end lost 4 bases, and 13 bases lay between the germline ends. This CDR3 reads CASREGAGYNEQFF. The CDR3 coding sequence is TGCGCCAGCAGGGAGGGGGCGGGATACAATGAGCAGTTCTTC.

This clone occurred a few times. The chain couples TRBV30 to TRBJ1-2; D is undetermined. The CDR3 has 11 amino acids. Looked up from germline, CDR1 is GTSNPN and CDR2 is SVGIG (reference sequence). V shed 0 bases and J shed 7 bases, with 6 bases lying between them. The CDR3 region is CAWSVPGGYTF. DNA for the CDR3: TGTGCCTGGAGTGTACCGGGTGGCTACACCTTC.

The rearrangement uses TRBV21-1 and TRBJ2-1; no DNA check was done on the table's D call, TRBD1. TRBV21-1 has pseudogene status. The CDR3 extends over 17 amino acids. The CDR3 DNA reads as TGTGCCAGCAGCAAAGAAGGAGACAGGTTGGGATACAATGAGCAGTTCTTC. As protein: CASSKEGDRLGYNEQFF.

The chain carries TRBV5-1 and TRBJ1-5; D not resolved. Per the germline V gene, CDR1 is SGHRS and CDR2 is YFSETQ. The CDR3 covers 16 residues. The V end lost 0 bases, the J end lost 3 bases, and 13 bases lay between the germline ends. The CDR3 sequence: CASSLGSGDLNQPQHF. The CDR3 region has the DNA TGCGCCAGCAGCTTGGGTTCCGGGGATCTCAATCAGCCCCAGCATTTT.

The genes are TRBV7-9 and TRBJ1-5; D gene ambiguous. The germline CDR1 and CDR2 sequences are SEHNR and FQNEAQ (reference sequence). V lost 2 bases and J 8 bases, leaving 13 bases between the germline ends. The CDR3 is 14 residues long. The CDR3 is CASSLSITTEPQHF. The DNA of the CDR3 is TGTGCCAGCAGCTTATCAATAACTACCGAGCCCCAGCATTTT.

This chain connects TRBV7-9 to TRBJ2-1, with D maybe TRBD2 (5 bases). Trimming removed 3 bases from V and 4 bases from J, with 19 bases in between. The CDR3 contains 17 residues. CDR1 is SEHNR and CDR2 is FQNEAQ in the germline V gene (reference sequence). Written as DNA, the CDR3 is TGTGCCAGCAGCTTTGGTCTCCGGCCATCGGGGTACAATGAGCAGTTCTTC. Translating gives CASSFGLRPSGYNEQFF.

The chain carries TRBV29-1 and TRBJ2-7, with TRBD1 matching over 8 bases. Germline V gives CDR1 SQVTM, CDR2 ANQGSEA. J gave up 7 bases and V 6 bases, and 5 bases lay outside the gene matches. The CDR3 is 11 amino acids. The CDR3 is CSVIGQGEQYF. As DNA, the CDR3 is TGCAGCGTGATCGGACAGGGAGAGCAGTACTTC.

V and J are TRBV5-1 and TRBJ1-1; possible D gene TRBD1, 5 bases. Germline V gene sequence: CDR1 SGHRS, CDR2 YFSETQ. The CDR3 sequence is 14 residues long. V was clipped by 1 base and J by 1 base, with 8 bases between them. CDR3 residues: CASSLRGENTEAFF. The CDR3 nucleotides are TGCGCCAGCAGCTTGAGGGGCGAGAACACTGAAGCTTTCTTT. Full variable domain (missing parts from reference TRBV5-1 and TRBJ1-1): KAGVTQTPRYLIKTRGQQVTLSCSPISGHRSVSWYQQTPGQGLQFLFEYFSETQRNKGNFPGRFSGRQFSNSRSEMNVSTLELGDSALYLCASSLRGENTEAFFGQGTRLTVV.

The chain has TRBV28 and TRBJ2-7; 9 bases match TRBD1. The CDR3 is 15 amino acids. With V trimmed by 6 bases and J by 5 bases, 11 bases remained unmatched. CDR1 MDHEN and CDR2 SYDVKM come from the germline V gene. The CDR3 is CASSHTGTGSHEQYF. The CDR3 coding sequence is TGTGCCAGCAGCCATACCGGGACAGGGAGCCACGAGCAGTACTTC.

V usage is TRBV18 and J usage is TRBJ1-2; possible D gene TRBD1, 5 bases. The germline gives CDR1 KGHSH, CDR2 LQKENI. This CDR3 contains 15 residues. V was clipped by 0 bases and J by 8 bases, with 16 bases between them. The chain's CDR3 is CASSPPVLGLRGYTF. In DNA, the CDR3 is TGTGCCAGCTCACCACCTGTGTTGGGGCTTCGAGGCTACACCTTC.

V and J are TRBV7-2 and TRBJ1-1, with 10 bases matching TRBD1. The junction had 15 bases not matched to a gene; V was cut back by 1 base and J by 10 bases. CDR1 and CDR2 (germline): SGHTA, FQGNSA. The CDR3 sequence is 17 residues long. CDR3 in amino acids: CASSLVGFSPGQGVAFF. CDR3 nucleotides: TGTGCCAGCAGCTTAGTGGGGTTCTCACCAGGACAGGGGGTAGCTTTCTTT. Full variable domain (outside the CDR3, taken from reference TRBV7-2 and TRBJ1-1): GAGVSQSPSNKVTEKGKDVELRCDPISGHTALYWYRQSLGQGLEFLIYFQGNSAPDKSGLPSDRFSAERTGGSVSTLTIQRTQQEDSAVYLCASSLVGFSPGQGVAFFGQGTRLTVV.

The chain joins TRBV4-1 to TRBJ2-5; the D gene is possibly TRBD1 (6 bases). V was shortened by 1 base and J by 5 bases, with 14 bases between the two germline ends. The CDR3 has 15 residues. Germline assignment: CDR1 MGHRA and CDR2 YSYEKL. DNA of the CDR3: TGCGCCAGCAGCCAAGGTTTAGGGGGTATGGAGACCCAGTACTTC. Translated, it gives CASSQGLGGMETQYF.

Here the CDR3 DNA reads TGCGCCAGCAGCCCGGGACAGGGGGTCGTCACTGAAGCTTTCTTT. This translates into CASSPGQGVVTEAFF. The gene calls are TRBV5-1 and TRBJ1-1, with TRBD1 identical over 11 bases. The trim removed 4 bases at V and 4 bases at J, leaving 6 bases unmatched. The CDR3 is 15 amino acids. CDR1 SGHRS and CDR2 YFSETQ come from the germline V gene.